This T cell receptor beta chain came from a study of control samples from healthy donors and cancer patients. TCRdb's copy holds only in-frame clones and misses some; the assay was immunoSEQ multiplex PCR. The table includes over 70,000 clones, 85% to 90% detected once. The sample holds one count of this clone. The CDR3 is 19 amino acids. Germline V gene data show CDR1 as SGHVS and CDR2 as FNYEAQ. Trimming stripped 3 bases from V and 2 bases from J, with 24 bases between. Sequenced input: PBMCs. The receptor's source is a woman in her 50s with colorectal cancer. This chain links TRBV7-6 with TRBJ2-3, with D maybe TRBD1 (6 bases). The CDR3 spells CASSLDPMLGASLTDTQYF. CDR3 nucleotides: TGTGCCAGCAGCTTGGACCCTATGTTGGGGGCATCCCTCACAGATACGCAGTATTTT.